This TCR beta chain comes out of a study of OX40 agonist ivuxolimab in advanced cancers. Study at large: Partial responses were achieved by three patients, one with hepatocellular carcinoma and two with cutaneous melanoma.

Autoimmune disease history or systemic immunosuppression barred patients. At baseline, cycle 4 day 1, and cycle 7 day 1, blood was sampled. The data were produced by immunoSEQ multiplex PCR, yet TCRdb's version contains in-frame clones alone and is incomplete. The sample has 45,000 to 60,000 clones, 65% to 85% seen once. Looked up from germline, CDR1 is DFQATT and CDR2 is SNEGSKA (reference sequence). V was clipped by 4 bases and J by 4 bases, with 4 bases between them. This CDR3 spans 11 amino acids. The sample consisted of CD4+ or CD8+ T cells sorted from blood, taken in a trial of the OX40 agonist ivuxolimab. This TCR was recovered from an adult with an advanced solid tumor such as melanoma, head and neck, liver or kidney cancer. The J gene is TRBJ2-2, the V gene TRBV20-1; no clear D gene. CDR3 sequence reads: CSAISTGELFF. CDR3 coding DNA: TGCAGTGCTATATCCACCGGGGAGCTGTTTTTT.